These T cell receptor beta chains were read from a single sample in a study of shared clonotypes between healthy human individuals. Libraries were prepared by immunoSEQ multiplex PCR; TCRdb keeps only in-frame clonotypes and omits some of them. The sample records approximately 1.9 million clones, approximately 92% being singletons. The sequencing input was naive CD8+ T cells from PBMCs. Receptors were obtained from a man aged 18 to 30 in good health. Some clones in this sample may be carry-over from other donors' samples. The CDR3 runs from the conserved cysteine through the conserved F or W. The D gene is left open where the match is weak. The size field is filled for only some rows; it gives once, few, many or a size class.

>TRBD1|TRBV5-1|-|TRBJ1-3
CASSKDREVGNTIYF
TGCGCCAGCAGCAAGGACAGGGAGGTCGGAAACACCATATATTTT
>-|TRBV5-1|-|TRBJ1-1
CASSLDFSASTEAFF
TGCGCCAGCAGCTTGGATTTCTCCGCCAGCACTGAAGCTTTCTTT
>-|TRBV5-1|-|TRBJ2-7
CASSPGWGSYEQYF
TGCGCCAGCAGCCCCGGGTGGGGCTCCTACGAGCAGTACTTC
>TRBD1|TRBV6-5|-|TRBJ1-2
CASSYSQGQVDGYTF
TGTGCCAGCAGTTACTCTCAGGGACAGGTGGACGGCTACACCTTC
>-|TRBV5-1|-|TRBJ2-7
CASSYGGSYEQYF
TGCGCCAGCAGCTACGGGGGATCCTACGAGCAGTACTTC
>-|TRBV4-3|-|TRBJ2-7
CASSHYTSSYEQYF
TGCGCCAGCAGCCATTACACAAGCTCCTACGAGCAGTACTTC
>TRBD1|TRBV27|-|TRBJ2-7
CASSPTGGFLGQYF
TGTGCCAGCAGTCCGACAGGGGGGTTTCTTGGGCAGTACTTC
>TRBD2|TRBV30|-|TRBJ2-7
CAWSYAPRRLSGMGEQYF
TGTGCCTGGAGTTATGCCCCCCGGCGCTTAAGCGGGATGGGAGAGCAGTACTTC
>-|TRBV15|-|TRBJ2-7
CATSADSGAFSYEQYF
TGTGCCACCAGCGCCGACTCGGGGGCCTTCTCCTACGAGCAGTACTTC
>TRBD1|TRBV5-6|-|TRBJ2-1
CASSPLRDRVYNEQFF
TGTGCCAGCAGCCCGCTCCGAGACAGGGTATACAATGAGCAGTTCTTC
>-|TRBV19|few|TRBJ1-5
CASSMRGASNQPQHF
TGTGCCAGTAGTATGAGGGGGGCGAGCAATCAGCCCCAGCATTTT
>-|TRBV9|-|TRBJ2-1
CASSVRQSSYNEQFF
TGTGCCAGCAGCGTACGTCAAAGCTCCTACAATGAGCAGTTCTTC
>-|TRBV5-1|-|TRBJ2-7
CASSPLGSSSYEQYF
TGCGCCAGCAGCCCCCTGGGGTCGAGCTCCTACGAGCAGTACTTC
>-|TRBV15|-|TRBJ2-5
CATSSALSATQYF
TGTGCCACCAGCAGTGCCCTCTCGGCGACCCAGTACTTC
>-|TRBV18|-|TRBJ1-2
CASSPDRWEIRGYTF
TGTGCCAGCTCACCCGACAGGTGGGAAATCCGTGGCTACACCTTC
>-|TRBV30|-|TRBJ2-1
CAWSVDVEQFF
TGTGCCTGGAGCGTGGACGTCGAGCAGTTCTTC
>-|TRBV2|-|TRBJ2-7
CASSDGQRGPYEQYF
TGTGCCAGCAGTGATGGCCAGAGGGGCCCGTACGAGCAGTACTTC
>-|TRBV10-3|-|TRBJ2-3
CAISDYDRTDTQYF
TGTGCCATCAGTGATTATGATCGCACAGATACGCAGTATTTT
>TRBD2|TRBV27|-|TRBJ2-2
CASSIHRDYYTGELFF
TGTGCCAGCAGTATCCACCGGGACTACTACACCGGGGAGCTGTTTTTT